This entry lists 22 T cell receptor beta chains sequenced from one sample in a study of T cells in Graves' hyperthyroidism and ophthalmopathy. The CDR3 regions of TCR beta were amplified from RNA transcripts. A first-round RT-PCR of the TCR CDR3 used the HTBI primer set. TCRdb itself ran the multiplex PCR reads through MiXCR, one entry per CDR3 protein. The sample records 250,000 to 300,000 distinct CDR3 sequences, less than 15% being singletons. The sequencing input was blood. The receptors come from a woman aged 25 to 39 with Graves' hyperthyroidism that later progressed to Graves' ophthalmopathy.

The chain recombines TRBV2 with TRBJ1-1, with D unclear. Germline V gives CDR1 SNHLY, CDR2 FYNNEI. The V and J ends lost 3 bases and 6 bases respectively, with 8 bases between them. This CDR3 has 12 residues. The chain's CDR3 is CASSDDHPEAFF. In DNA, the CDR3 is TGTGCCAGCAGTGACGATCACCCTGAAGCTTTCTTT.

Ten or more counts support this clonotype. The genes are TRBV7-9 and TRBJ2-5; tentative D call: TRBD1 (6 bases). Germline CDR1 and CDR2: SEHNR and FQNEAQ (reference sequence). The V end was cut by 2 bases, the J end by 6 bases, with 22 bases between. The CDR3 consists of 17 residues. The DNA for the CDR3 is TGTGCCAGCAGCTTATCCGAGACCGGGCGCAGGGGTCAGACCCAGTACTTC. It specifies CASSLSETGRRGQTQYF.

In its sample, this clonotype was seen many times. The chain combines TRBV5-1 with TRBJ1-2; D unclear. The CDR3 loop spans 14 amino acids. Between the trimmed V and J ends, which lost 0 bases and 1 base, there was a span of 7 bases. Germline CDR1 and CDR2: SGHRS and YFSETQ. CDR3 sequence (DNA): TGCGCCAGCAGCTTGGATCACAATAACTATGGCTACACCTTC. The encoded protein is CASSLDHNNYGYTF.

This clonotype appeared many times. The chain uses TRBV18 and TRBJ1-2, with TRBD1 as a possible D gene (5 bases). Trimming cost V 5 bases and J 6 bases, with 19 bases left between them. The CDR3 spans 15 residues. Germline loops: CDR1 KGHSH, CDR2 LQKENI. This chain's CDR3 is CASSVTGIKGDGYTF. DNA of the CDR3: TGTGCCAGCTCAGTGACCGGGATCAAAGGGGATGGCTACACCTTC.

The table lists this clonotype with many counts. The V gene is TRBV7-2, the J gene TRBJ2-7, with 12 bases fitting TRBD2. The V and J ends lost 5 bases and 3 bases, in that order; junction bases with no gene match: 5. The CDR3 totals 15 residues. Germline loops: CDR1 SGHTA, CDR2 FQGNSA. The CDR3 DNA is TGTGCCAGCAGCCCTCTAGCGGGGGGGTTCTACGAGCAGTACTTC. This encodes CASSPLAGGFYEQYF.

This clonotype turned up a few times. The V and J genes are TRBV6-1 and TRBJ2-7, with no clear D. The CDR3 covers 13 residues. Deletions cut 4 bases from V and 0 bases from J, with 7 bases between. The germline V gene encodes CDR1 MNHNS and CDR2 SASEGT. In DNA, the CDR3 is TGTGCCAGCAGTGTCGTCTTCTCCTACGAGCAGTACTTC. Protein: CASSVVFSYEQYF.

This chain uses TRBV2 with TRBJ2-7; TRBD1 matches 10 bases. This CDR3 comprises 14 residues. With 11 bases clipped from V and 3 bases from J, the junction kept 10 bases outside the gene matches. Germline V CDR1 and CDR2: SNHLY, FYNNEI. CDR3 sequence reads: CAGQGGQAFYEQYF. The CDR3 DNA follows: TGTGCCGGACAGGGGGGACAGGCCTTCTACGAGCAGTACTTC.

This clonotype turned up a few times. A much larger clone sits a single nucleotide away, making a read error possible. The chain uses TRBV7-2 and TRBJ2-7; a weak D match, TRBD2 (5 bases). The V gene's germline CDR1 is SGHTA and CDR2 FQGNSA. The CDR3 length is 15 residues. Trimming took off 2 bases at V and 6 bases at J, with 17 bases between the two ends. The CDR3 DNA follows: TGTGCCAGCAGCTTAAAAGCGGACCCTACCTGCGAGCAGTACTTC. It encodes CASSLKADPTCEQYF.

This clonotype was seen repeatedly, ten times or more. The chain employs TRBV20-1 and TRBJ2-1; D is uncertain. Germline CDR1 is DFQATT and CDR2 is SNEGSKA (reference sequence). V was pared by 3 bases and J by 4 bases, with 10 bases between. This CDR3 has 13 residues. The CDR3 protein is CSARRLTYNEQFF. The CDR3 bases are TGCAGTGCTAGGCGCCTAACTTACAATGAGCAGTTCTTC.

There are many counts of this clonotype. The rearrangement links TRBV7-9 to TRBJ2-1, with a weak D call TRBD2 (5 bases). The CDR3 spans 15 residues. Looked up from germline, CDR1 is SEHNR and CDR2 is FQNEAQ (reference sequence). With 1 base removed from V and 4 bases from J, the gap between germline ends came to 11 bases. CDR3 residues: CASSLGSVLYNEQFF. The CDR3 nucleotides read TGTGCCAGCAGCTTAGGTAGCGTGCTATACAATGAGCAGTTCTTC.

In this sample, this clonotype turned up many times. The gene calls are TRBV7-9 and TRBJ2-1; 12 bases are shared with TRBD2. V shed 5 bases and J 8 bases; nucleotides not matched to a gene: 7. The germline V gene has CDR1 SEHNR and CDR2 FQNEAQ (reference sequence). The CDR3 loop spans 15 amino acids. CDR3 in DNA: TGTGCCAGCAGCCAGACTAGCGGGAGCGTCTATGAGCAGTTCTTC. Its translation: CASSQTSGSVYEQFF.

This sequence joins TRBV25-1 and TRBJ2-7; no firm D call. Germline V gene data show CDR1 as MGHDK and CDR2 as SYGVNS. The CDR3 is 14 amino acids. V shed 4 bases and J shed 3 bases, with 13 bases lying between them. The CDR3 bases are TGTGCCAGCAGTGTTTTCAGTACGAACTACGAGCAGTACTTC. It encodes CASSVFSTNYEQYF.

At least ten counts were recorded for this clonotype. This chain uses TRBV11-2 with TRBJ2-5, with D perhaps matching TRBD2 (6 bases). Trimming took 5 bases from V and 5 from J, leaving 21 bases between them. The germline CDR1 and CDR2 sequences are SGHAT and FQNNGV. CDR3 length equals 16 residues. DNA of the CDR3: TGTGCCAGCAGCCCTCGGGAGAGGGTTAAGTCTGAGACCCAGTACTTC. Encoded protein: CASSPRERVKSETQYF.

At least ten counts were recorded for this clonotype. The rearrangement links TRBV28 to TRBJ1-1; possible D gene TRBD1, 6 bases. In germline, CDR1 is MDHEN, CDR2 SYDVKM. The CDR3 is 16 amino acids. V lost 3 bases, J lost 1 base, and 15 bases lay in between. The CDR3 nucleotides read TGTGCCAGCAGTTTTGCCCCCCGAGGGGGGAACACTGAAGCTTTCTTT. Protein: CASSFAPRGGNTEAFF.

This chain links TRBV5-8 with TRBJ1-1; D possibly corresponds to TRBD1 (5 bases). With 3 bases removed from V and 0 bases from J, the gap between germline ends came to 9 bases. The CDR3 sequence is 14 residues long. Germline values: CDR1 SGHTS, CDR2 YDEGEE. The CDR3 DNA is TGTGCCAGCAGCTCGGGACGGCTGAACACTGAAGCTTTCTTT. This gives the protein CASSSGRLNTEAFF.

This clonotype showed up many times. CDR3 amino acids: CASSIGLDLANTEAFF. The CDR3, as DNA: TGTGCCAGTAGTATCGGTTTGGACCTTGCGAACACTGAAGCTTTCTTT. The gene calls are TRBV19 and TRBJ1-1; no clear D gene. The CDR3 length is 16 residues. Looked up from germline, CDR1 is LNHDA and CDR2 is SQIVND (reference sequence). V dropped 3 bases and J dropped 1 base, with 15 bases sitting between them.

The sample holds many counts of this clonotype. V and J are TRBV5-1 and TRBJ2-1; unclear D gene. The CDR3 runs to 14 residues. Trimming removed 0 bases from V and 7 bases from J, with 11 bases in between. Germline V gene lookup returns CDR1 SGHRS and CDR2 YFSETQ. CDR3 protein: CASSLGFSENEQFF. The CDR3 region has the DNA TGCGCCAGCAGCTTGGGTTTTTCGGAGAATGAGCAGTTCTTC.

Points on this clonotype: A single base separates this from a much larger clone, so it may be a read error. The chain recombines TRBV18 with TRBJ2-5, with D hard to call. This CDR3 has 16 residues. Germline V CDR1 and CDR2: KGHSH, LQKENI. In DNA form, the CDR3 reads TGTGCCAGCTCACCAGCGGTTGCACGGTTACAAGAGGCCCAGTACTTC. It yields the protein CASSPAVARLQEAQYF.

As to this clonotype: A much larger clone lies a single base off, so this may be a read error. This chain joins TRBV5-1 and TRBJ2-2; maybe TRBD2 (5 bases). The CDR3 has 14 residues. Germline V gene sequence: CDR1 SGHRS, CDR2 YFSETQ. CDR3 coding DNA: TGCGCCAGCAGCTTGGAAAGGAACACCGGGGAGCTGCTTTTT. This gives the protein CASSLERNTGELLF.

This clonotype showed up many times. The chain couples TRBV15 to TRBJ2-5; 9 positions match TRBD2. The germline gives CDR1 LNHNV, CDR2 YYDKDF (reference sequence). V lost 1 base to trimming and J lost 6 bases; unmatched junction nucleotides: 15. This CDR3 has 18 amino acids. The CDR3 sequence: CATSRVYYRAGGPQTQYF. In nucleotides, the CDR3 is TGTGCCACCAGCAGAGTTTACTACCGGGCGGGAGGGCCACAGACCCAGTACTTC.

The chain combines TRBV5-4 with TRBJ2-3; TRBD2 agrees at 11 bases. The germline V gene encodes CDR1 SGHNT and CDR2 YYREEE (reference sequence). The CDR3 contains 17 residues. Germline trimming cut 2 bases from V and 2 bases from J; bases unmatched to any gene: 7. CDR3 coding DNA: TGTGCCAGCAGCTTAAGGACTAGCGGGTTCCTCACAGATACGCAGTATTTT. The encoded protein is CASSLRTSGFLTDTQYF.

This clonotype was observed many times. CDR3 amino acids: CASSDGNSGNTIYF. The CDR3 DNA follows: TGTGCCAGCAGTGACGGAAACTCTGGAAACACCATATATTTT. The rearrangement joins TRBV6-1 to TRBJ1-3; unclear D gene. CDR1 and CDR2 from the germline V gene are MNHNS and SASEGT. Between the trimmed V and J ends, which lost 3 bases and 0 bases, there was a span of 6 bases. This CDR3 has 14 residues.